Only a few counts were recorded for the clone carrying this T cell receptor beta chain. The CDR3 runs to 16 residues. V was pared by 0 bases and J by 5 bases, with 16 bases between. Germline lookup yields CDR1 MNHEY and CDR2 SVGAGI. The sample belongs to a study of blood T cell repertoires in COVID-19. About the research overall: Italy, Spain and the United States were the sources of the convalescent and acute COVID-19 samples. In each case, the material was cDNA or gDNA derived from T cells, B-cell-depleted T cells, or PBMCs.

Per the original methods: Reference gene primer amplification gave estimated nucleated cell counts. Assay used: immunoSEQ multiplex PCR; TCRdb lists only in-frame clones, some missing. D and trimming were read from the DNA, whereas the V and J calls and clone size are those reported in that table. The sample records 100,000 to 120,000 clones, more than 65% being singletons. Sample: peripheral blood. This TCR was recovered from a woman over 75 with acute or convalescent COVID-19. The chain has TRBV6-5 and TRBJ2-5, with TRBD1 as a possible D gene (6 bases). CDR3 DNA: TGTGCCAGCAGTTACTCGGGCCAGGGGATGGGGGAGACCCAGTACTTC. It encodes CASSYSGQGMGETQYF.